This entry describes one T cell receptor beta chain. Its antigen is unknown. No much larger clone is present one base from it, and per-base qualities are unavailable. For TCR beta library preparation, 1.5 to 2.5 micrograms of genomic DNA was extracted from cryopreserved PBMCs. Longitudinal blood samples from CLL patients on ibrutinib monotherapy were analyzed using high-throughput TCR beta sequencing. The patients took part in an open-label, single-center phase 2 trial of ibrutinib monotherapy. The CDR3, cysteine through phenylalanine, is 11 amino acids long. Only CDR3 DNA is held: 33 bases, read in frame from base 1. Looking up the germline V gene yields CDR1 MNHNS and CDR2 SASEGT. The V and J ends are trimmed by 10 bases and 2 bases, leaving 8 bases between them. The goal of deep resolution MiSeq sequencing was a depth between 1 in 1 million and 1 in 200,000 T cells, and coverage averaged 10x per clonotype. The immunoSEQ hsTCRB Kit was used to generate TCR beta libraries. Regarding the original processing steps: The data were analyzed with ImmunoSEQ Analyzer and ImmunoSEQ Data Assistant, and V, D and J gene assignments followed IMGT definitions. Clonality, with values ranging from 0 to 1, was calculated as one minus the normalized Shannon entropy of productive rearrangement frequencies. Only overrepresented clonotypes making up at least 0.05% of the repertoire of each patient were included in the public clonotype analysis. Repertoires from about a dozen age-matched healthy donors in immuneACCESS were used as clonality controls. Sourced from immuneACCESS, this table was stored by TCRdb with only in-frame sequences that have V and J called. A share of the clones is absent; for the studies checked, an unresolved V gene accounts for under half, and the remainder has no known explanation. That table supplies the V and J calls and clone size; D and trimming were determined from the DNA. The sample contains around 30,000 clones, approximately 57% of them found a single time. The ten most abundant clones make up over 4.5% of the sample.

These data belong to a study of cytotoxic CD8 clonotypes in ibrutinib-treated CLL (dated by TCRdb to 2020 to 2023). In terms of the full investigation: The cohort had 11 relapsed/refractory and around 16 treatment-naive patients; about 17 were IGHV unmutated. Of the roughly 90 people in the trial, 26 had longitudinal samples available. Samples at response were collected after a median of about 12 months of treatment, with a range of 6 to 36 months. On average, each sample had approximately 260,000 productive templates and 96,000 or so productive rearrangements. Cryopreserved peripheral blood mononuclear cells were collected before treatment, at response, and at either disease progression or sustained remission. Responses were partial in 24 patients and complete in 2; after median 68 months follow-up, around 15 stayed in remission and about twelve progressed.

Paper-wide results and their limitations: Baseline clonality exceeded that of age-matched healthy donors and correlated strongly with circulating CD8+ T-cell counts. Sampling times were not matched between patients in sustained remission and patients whose disease was progressing, and lymph node repertoires were not examined. Public clonotypes were rare and either shrank or stayed stable during treatment, and the rise in clonality at ibrutinib response reflected expansion of private clonotypes. Clonality increased at ibrutinib response, stayed stable in sustained remission, and fell back toward baseline at progression.

The sequence was collected from a human donor with chronic lymphocytic leukemia. The input for sequencing was PBMCs, taken before ibrutinib treatment. The rearrangement combines TRBV6-1 with TRBJ2-5; too little of a D gene remains to name it. The CDR3 reads CATLIQETQYF. The DNA sequence follows: TGTGCCACCCTGATACAAGAGACCCAGTACTTC.